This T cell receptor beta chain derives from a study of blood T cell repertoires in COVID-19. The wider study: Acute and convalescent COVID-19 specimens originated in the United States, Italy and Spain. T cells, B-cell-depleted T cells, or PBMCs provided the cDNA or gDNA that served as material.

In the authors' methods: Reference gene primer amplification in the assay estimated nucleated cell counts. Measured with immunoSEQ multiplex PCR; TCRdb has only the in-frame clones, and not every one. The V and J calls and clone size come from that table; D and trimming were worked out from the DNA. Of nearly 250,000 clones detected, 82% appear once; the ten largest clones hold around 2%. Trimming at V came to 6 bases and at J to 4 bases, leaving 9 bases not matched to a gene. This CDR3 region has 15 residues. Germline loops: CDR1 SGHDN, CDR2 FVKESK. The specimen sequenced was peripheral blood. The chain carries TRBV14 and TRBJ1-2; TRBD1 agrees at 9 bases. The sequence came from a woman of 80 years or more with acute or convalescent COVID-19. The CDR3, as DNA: TGTGCCAGCAGGAGCCGGGACAGGGCCGGCTATGGCTACACCTTC. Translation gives CASRSRDRAGYGYTF.